This T cell receptor beta chain was identified during a study of blood T cells in healthy people across ages. Using a J-beta primer mix together with a sample-barcoded 5' primer, a second PCR was run for roughly 6 to 12 cycles. Template switching added a 12-random-nucleotide identifier to every cDNA molecule. TCRdb re-called the 5' RACE reads with MiXCR, one entry per CDR3 protein. There are about 640,000 distinct CDR3 sequences in the sample; under 30% occur only once, and 15% to 18% lies in the top ten. Trimming cost V 5 bases and J 4 bases; bases outside gene matches: 11. Germline loops: CDR1 DFQATT, CDR2 SNEGSKA (reference sequence). The length of the CDR3 is 16 residues. This clonotype was observed at least ten times.

This sequence joins TRBV20-1 and TRBJ2-7; 13 bases agree with TRBD2. Material: blood. The source is a woman older than 75 in good health. This chain's CDR3 is CSAAPGLAGVRYEQYF. The DNA of the CDR3 is TGCAGTGCTGCCCCCGGACTAGCGGGGGTGCGGTACGAGCAGTACTTC.